The 18 T cell receptor beta chains below were found in one sample sequenced in a study of shared clonotypes between healthy human individuals. Data came from immunoSEQ multiplex PCR; TCRdb stores just in-frame clones and leaves some out. The repertoire holds approximately 1,500,000 clones, 95% to 99% seen once, with roughly 0.45% in the top ten. Input material: naive CD4+ T cells sorted from blood. Subset in this sample: CD45RA+ positively selected. The receptors come from a man younger than 40 in good health.

The chain couples TRBV19 to TRBJ2-7; 10 bases are a match to TRBD2. V shed 5 bases, J shed 4 bases, and the junction held 2 bases outside the gene matches. In germline, CDR1 is LNHDA, CDR2 SQIVND (reference sequence). The CDR3 has 13 amino acids. The CDR3 coding sequence is TGTGCCAGTAGTTCTAGCGGGAGTTACGAGCAGTACTTC. Encoded protein: CASSSSGSYEQYF.

This clone has just one count. The chain uses TRBV11-2 and TRBJ1-2, with TRBD1 matching 7 bases. CDR1 and CDR2 from the germline V gene are SGHAT and FQNNGV. V dropped 5 bases and J dropped 8; count of bases not matched to a gene: 14. This CDR3 has 15 amino acids. The CDR3 is CASSRSGTEVPGYTF. CDR3 bases: TGTGCCAGCAGCAGATCCGGGACAGAGGTTCCGGGCTACACCTTC.

This rearrangement joins TRBV7-2 to TRBJ1-2; D not certain. Germline V lookup: CDR1 SGHTA, CDR2 FQGNSA. Deletions cut 1 base from V and 4 bases from J, with 13 bases between. There are 15 residues in the CDR3. The CDR3 spells CASSLVRALLYGYTF. DNA of the CDR3: TGTGCCAGCAGCTTAGTGAGGGCCCTCCTCTATGGCTACACCTTC.

The chain couples TRBV29-1 to TRBJ2-5, with 14 bases matching TRBD2. Unmatched junction bases numbered 4, after V lost 6 bases and J lost 7 bases. CDR1 SQVTM and CDR2 ANQGSEA come from the germline V gene. The CDR3 extends over 13 amino acids. The CDR3 sequence is CSVRTSGRWTQYF. The CDR3 DNA sequence: TGCAGCGTGCGGACTAGCGGGAGGTGGACCCAGTACTTC.

This clone was found once. V is TRBV19 and J is TRBJ2-1, with D maybe TRBD2 (5 bases). V lost 2 bases, J lost 4 bases, and 12 bases lay in between. This CDR3 has 15 amino acids. Germline V gives CDR1 LNHDA, CDR2 SQIVND (reference sequence). DNA for the CDR3: TGTGCCAGTAGTATAAGGCGGGTTAGATACAATGAGCAGTTCTTC. Residues: CASSIRRVRYNEQFF.

The chain has TRBV4-3 and TRBJ2-7; either TRBD1 or TRBD2 may fit D (6 bases each). CDR1 and CDR2 from the germline V gene are LGHNA and YSLEER. The V gene lost 3 bases and the J gene lost 3 bases, with 15 bases spanning the gap. The CDR3 runs 15 residues. The CDR3, as DNA: TGCGCCAGCAGCCAGCAACTAGGAGGGGGCTACGAGCAGTACTTC. Amino acid sequence: CASSQQLGGGYEQYF.

V gene TRBV29-1 combines with J gene TRBJ2-7, with D unclear. Germline lookup yields CDR1 SQVTM and CDR2 ANQGSEA. Trimming took 6 bases from V and 5 from J, leaving 20 bases between them. This CDR3 has 14 residues. CDR3 sequence: CSVKPDLALHEQYF. CDR3 DNA sequence: TGCAGCGTGAAACCTGACTTGGCGCTCCACGAGCAGTACTTC.

The V and J genes are TRBV10-1 and TRBJ1-1; no reliable D call. Deletions cut 3 bases from V and 1 base from J, with 6 bases between. The CDR3 covers 13 residues. CDR1 and CDR2 from the germline V gene are WNHNN and SYGVQD (reference sequence). CDR3 nucleotides: TGCGCCAGCAGTGAACAGACGAACACTGAAGCTTTCTTT. It yields the protein CASSEQTNTEAFF.

The V call is TRBV30, the J call TRBJ2-1, with D uncertain. In germline, CDR1 is GTSNPN, CDR2 SVGIG (reference sequence). This CDR3 comprises 12 residues. V was pared by 1 base and J by 3 bases, with 4 bases between. The CDR3 region has the DNA TGTGCCTGGAGTGCGGGCTACAATGAGCAGTTCTTC. It translates to CAWSAGYNEQFF.

The chain combines TRBV5-1 with TRBJ2-7, with 7 bases identical to TRBD1. This CDR3 is built from 15 residues. From germline, CDR1 is SGHRS and CDR2 YFSETQ. V shed 1 base and J 1 base; nucleotides not matched to a gene: 5. Here the CDR3 DNA reads TGCGCCAGCAGCTTGCCGCGACAGGGATCCTACGAGCAGTACTTC. Its protein is CASSLPRQGSYEQYF.

CDR3 in DNA: TGCGCCAGCAGTGCGGCCGGGACAGGGTCGACTGAAGCTTTCTTT. Translation: CASSAAGTGSTEAFF. The gene calls are TRBV10-1 and TRBJ1-1; 9 bases are a match to TRBD1. There are 15 residues in the CDR3. V lost 4 bases and J lost 5; bases outside the gene matches: 8. The germline CDR1 and CDR2 sequences are WNHNN and SYGVQD (reference sequence).

This chain connects TRBV5-6 to TRBJ1-1; D unresolved. The germline gives CDR1 SGHDT, CDR2 YYEEEE. The CDR3 covers 14 residues. V lost 0 bases, J lost 2 bases, and 8 bases lay in between. CDR3 residues: CASSLAPGNTEAFF. The DNA of the CDR3 is TGTGCCAGCAGCTTGGCACCGGGAAACACTGAAGCTTTCTTT.

This clone was found once. The gene calls are TRBV18 and TRBJ1-3; a weak D match, TRBD1 (6 bases). Trimming stripped 3 bases from V and 4 bases from J, with 13 bases between. This CDR3 region has 15 residues. Per germline, CDR1 KGHSH and CDR2 LQKENI. CDR3 nucleotide sequence: TGTGCCAGCTCACCCGCTCGAGGGACAGGAAACACCATATATTTT. Translated, it gives CASSPARGTGNTIYF.

With regard to this clone: The junction shows a germline mismatch at one end, possibly a read error. This rearrangement joins TRBV7-7 to TRBJ2-1; D perhaps matches TRBD1 (5 bases). From germline, CDR1 is SSHAT and CDR2 FNYEAQ (reference sequence). This CDR3 contains 14 residues. CDR3 in amino acids: CASSPVGADIEQFF. In DNA, the CDR3 is TGTGCTAGCAGCCCTGTAGGGGCCGACATTGAGCAGTTCTTC.

The rearrangement joins TRBV10-3 to TRBJ2-5, with unresolved D. CDR3 length: 13 amino acids. Trimming pared 6 bases from V and 5 bases from J, leaving 13 bases between. Germline V gene sequence: CDR1 ENHRY, CDR2 SYGVKD. The CDR3 loop is CAISRKGGETQYF. CDR3 bases: TGTGCCATCAGCCGGAAGGGTGGGGAGACCCAGTACTTC.

This rearrangement joins TRBV19 to TRBJ2-3; D gene unclear. The germline gives CDR1 LNHDA, CDR2 SQIVND (reference sequence). Trimming shortened V by 3 bases and J by 0 bases, and 7 bases separated the two germline ends. The CDR3 is 14 amino acids. The CDR3 protein is CASSMGSSTDTQYF. Written as DNA, the CDR3 is TGTGCCAGTAGTATGGGTTCCAGCACAGATACGCAGTATTTT.

This chain links TRBV25-1 with TRBJ2-5, with D possibly being TRBD1 (5 bases). Trimming stripped 5 bases from V and 4 bases from J, with 8 bases between. The CDR3 has 12 amino acids. In germline, CDR1 is MGHDK, CDR2 SYGVNS. Here the CDR3 reads CASSQGPETQYF. DNA of the CDR3: TGTGCCAGCAGTCAGGGTCCAGAGACCCAGTACTTC.

J is TRBJ2-1 and V is TRBV25-1, with 8 nucleotides matching TRBD2. Germline V CDR1 and CDR2: MGHDK, SYGVNS. Losses at the gene ends were 10 bases for V and 7 bases for J; bases not matched to a gene: 12. This CDR3 is 14 amino acids long. The CDR3 sequence: CATSREGLRNEQFF. CDR3 sequence (DNA): TGTGCCACGTCCCGGGAGGGCCTAAGAAATGAGCAGTTCTTC.